One and the same sample provided the 24 T cell receptor beta chains below, sequenced in a study of blood T cell repertoires in COVID-19. TCRdb's table, derived via immunoSEQ multiplex PCR, lists solely in-frame clones and lacks some. This table holds around 200,000 clones, 70% to 80% found once. Sequencing was carried out using peripheral blood. The receptors come from a woman in her 40s with COVID-19, enrolled during active disease.

This chain connects TRBV14 to TRBJ2-1; TRBD1 matches 8 bases. Germline loops: CDR1 SGHDN, CDR2 FVKESK. The length of the CDR3 is 15 residues. V lost 1 base and J lost 4; bases outside the gene matches: 3. This CDR3 is CASSQVRTGYNEQFF. For the CDR3, the DNA is TGTGCCAGCAGCCAAGTAAGGACAGGGTACAATGAGCAGTTCTTC.

The rearrangement uses TRBV27 and TRBJ2-1, with 9 nucleotides matching TRBD2. This CDR3 region has 14 residues. Looked up from germline, CDR1 is MNHEY and CDR2 is SMNVEV (reference sequence). Trimming cost V 5 bases and J 3 bases; bases outside gene matches: 2. This CDR3 is CASSLSGSYNEQFF. The DNA of the CDR3 is TGTGCCAGCAGTCTTAGCGGGAGCTACAATGAGCAGTTCTTC.

The chain joins TRBV5-4 to TRBJ2-2, with D perhaps matching TRBD2 (6 bases). The CDR3 is made up of 15 amino acids. The V and J ends lost 2 bases and 3 bases respectively, with 11 bases between them. Germline CDR1 and CDR2: SGHNT and YYREEE (reference sequence). CDR3 bases: TGTGCCAGCAGCTTCTCCCAGCGGGACACCGGGGAGCTGTTTTTT. The encoded protein is CASSFSQRDTGELFF.

This clone was found once. The chain has TRBV19 and TRBJ1-1; D remains ambiguous. Trimming shortened V by 8 bases and J by 0 bases, and 16 bases separated the two germline ends. Germline CDR1 LNHDA, CDR2 SQIVND (reference sequence). The CDR3 extends over 15 amino acids. CDR3 nucleotide sequence: TGTGCCAGTTCGAGGGAGATAAACATGAACACTGAAGCTTTCTTT. Translation gives CASSREINMNTEAFF.

This clone appeared once. The chain employs TRBV5-1 and TRBJ1-1; 7 bases are a match to TRBD1. The J segment lost 6 bases and the V segment lost 0 bases, leaving 5 bases of the junction unmatched. Germline CDR1 SGHRS, CDR2 YFSETQ. The CDR3 length is 14 residues. CDR3 region: CASSLGQGSAEAFF. In DNA form, the CDR3 reads TGCGCCAGCAGCTTGGGACAGGGAAGCGCTGAAGCTTTCTTT.

This clone showed up just a few times. The CDR3 loop is CASSLAPQTGAGNTIYF. CDR3 bases: TGTGCCAGCAGCTTAGCCCCCCAGACAGGGGCTGGAAACACCATATATTTT. The chain carries TRBV7-6 and TRBJ1-3; 8 bases align to TRBD1. The V and J ends lost 0 bases and 2 bases, in that order; junction bases with no gene match: 6. CDR3 length: 17 residues. Germline-derived CDR1 and CDR2 are SGHVS and FNYEAQ.

V is TRBV5-1 and J is TRBJ2-2; possible D gene TRBD1, 5 bases. Germline V gene sequence: CDR1 SGHRS, CDR2 YFSETQ. The CDR3 contains 15 residues. The V and J ends lost 7 bases and 2 bases respectively, with 15 bases between them. CDR3 bases: TGCGCCAGCCACCTATCGACAGCTAACACCGGGGAGCTGTTTTTT. This encodes CASHLSTANTGELFF. The variable domain in full, completed from reference TRBV5-1 and TRBJ2-2, reads KAGVTQTPRYLIKTRGQQVTLSCSPISGHRSVSWYQQTPGQGLQFLFEYFSETQRNKGNFPGRFSGRQFSNSRSEMNVSTLELGDSALYLCASHLSTANTGELFFGEGSRLTVL.

Written as DNA, the CDR3 is TGTGCCTGGAGTGTGGGTGGGGCCGCGTTCTTC. This gives the protein CAWSVGGAAFF. This chain joins TRBV30 and TRBJ2-1, with a weak D call TRBD1 (5 bases). There are 11 residues in the CDR3. The germline V gene encodes CDR1 GTSNPN and CDR2 SVGIG (reference sequence). With 0 bases removed from V and 15 bases from J, the gap between germline ends came to 12 bases.

The chain combines TRBV7-9 with TRBJ1-4; 9 bases match TRBD1. The length of the CDR3 is 13 residues. Per germline, CDR1 SEHNR and CDR2 FQNEAQ (reference sequence). After removal of 5 bases from V and 8 bases from J, the junction contained 3 bases not matched to a gene. The CDR3 DNA reads TGTGCCAGCAGCCTGACAGGGGGAGAAAAACTGTTTTTT. It codes for CASSLTGGEKLFF.

The rearrangement links TRBV10-3 to TRBJ2-1; 7 nucleotides agree with TRBD2. The CDR3 is 15 residues long. Germline CDR1 is ENHRY and CDR2 is SYGVKD. Trimming took 9 bases from V and 10 from J; bases not matched to a gene: 18. The CDR3 spells CAMRSSGPQAQEQFF. DNA of the CDR3: TGTGCCATGCGAAGTAGCGGGCCGCAGGCTCAGGAGCAGTTCTTC.

The rearrangement uses TRBV3-1 (or the pseudogene TRBV3-2) and TRBJ1-1; D call uncertain. CDR3 length: 8 amino acids. The germline V gene has CDR1 LGHDT and CDR2 YNNKEL (reference sequence). Trimming cost V 6 bases and J 11 bases, with 4 bases left between them. CDR3: CASREAFF. In nucleotides, the CDR3 is TGTGCCAGCAGGGAGGCTTTCTTT.

This clone was detected only once. The rearrangement joins TRBV12-3 or TRBV12-4 to TRBJ2-1; TRBD2 agrees at 8 bases. This CDR3 region has 12 residues. V trimming: 7 bases; J trimming: 8 bases; junction bases outside the gene matches: 4. CDR3 amino acids: CASNLGGDEQFF. The DNA for the CDR3 is TGTGCCAGCAACCTCGGGGGGGATGAGCAGTTCTTC.

This chain uses TRBV2 with TRBJ1-3, with TRBD1 identical over 8 bases. Per germline, CDR1 SNHLY and CDR2 FYNNEI. This CDR3 contains 13 residues. The ends lost 8 bases at V and 4 bases at J; junction bases unmatched: 4. The CDR3 loop reads CASARGPGNTIYF. The CDR3 DNA sequence: TGTGCCAGCGCCAGGGGGCCGGGAAACACCATATATTTT. Full variable domain (rest looked up from reference TRBV2 and TRBJ1-3): EPEVTQTPSHQVTQMGQEVILRCVPISNHLYFYWYRQILGQKVEFLVSFYNNEISEKSEIFDDQFSVERPDGSNFTLKIRSTKLEDSAMYFCASARGPGNTIYFGEGSWLTVV.

V usage is TRBV5-1 and J usage is TRBJ2-3; 8 bases are a match to TRBD2. The CDR3 extends over 16 amino acids. Germline V gene data show CDR1 as SGHRS and CDR2 as YFSETQ. V shed 3 bases and J 2 bases; nucleotides not matched to a gene: 8. CDR3 nucleotides: TGCGCCAGCAGCTCCGAACGGGGGGGCCCCACAGATACGCAGTATTTT. This encodes CASSSERGGPTDTQYF.

Regarding this clone: Different DNA sequences within this sample yield the same CDR3. This chain links TRBV20-1 with TRBJ2-7, with D possibly TRBD1 on 5 matching bases. Germline CDR1 is DFQATT and CDR2 is SNEGSKA (reference sequence). Trimming removed 3 bases at V and 5 bases at J, with 8 bases between. The CDR3 loop spans 11 amino acids. The chain's CDR3 is CSASSGHEQYF. The CDR3 DNA sequence: TGCAGTGCTAGTTCAGGGCACGAGCAGTACTTC.

This chain joins TRBV7-2 and TRBJ2-5; D may be TRBD2 (6 bases). V lost 3 bases, J lost 5 bases, and 13 bases lay in between. CDR3 length equals 14 residues. From germline, CDR1 is SGHTA and CDR2 FQGNSA. The CDR3 sequence: CASSFSGDWETQYF. In DNA form, the CDR3 reads TGTGCCAGCAGCTTCTCGGGGGATTGGGAGACCCAGTACTTC.

The chain joins TRBV10-3 to TRBJ1-2; D perhaps matches TRBD1 (6 bases). There are 14 residues in the CDR3. Trimming took off 8 bases at V and 6 bases at J, with 19 bases between the two ends. Looked up from germline, CDR1 is ENHRY and CDR2 is SYGVKD. The CDR3 DNA reads TGTGCCATCCAATCCCCAGGGGAGACCCATGGCTACACCTTC. Residues: CAIQSPGETHGYTF.

The chain employs TRBV29-1 and TRBJ2-3, with 7 bases fitting TRBD2. The CDR3 runs 15 residues. The ends lost 1 base at V and 0 bases at J; junction bases unmatched: 4. Germline V gene sequence: CDR1 SQVTM, CDR2 ANQGSEA. The CDR3 protein is CSVEGGSGSTDTQYF. The CDR3 nucleotides are TGCAGCGTTGAAGGGGGTAGCGGGAGCACAGATACGCAGTATTTT.

As DNA, the CDR3 is TGTGCCAGCAGCTCCGCTTTATCAGGTTCTAACTATGGCTACACCTTC. This sequence encodes CASSSALSGSNYGYTF. The chain joins TRBV7-9 to TRBJ1-2, with unresolved D. Trimming cost V 4 bases and J 0 bases, with 15 bases left between them. Per germline, CDR1 SEHNR and CDR2 FQNEAQ (reference sequence). This CDR3 region has 16 residues.

V gene TRBV3-1 (or the pseudogene TRBV3-2) combines with J gene TRBJ2-1; D is undetermined. Germline lookup yields CDR1 LGHDT and CDR2 YNNKEL (reference sequence). The CDR3 has 14 amino acids. V lost 2 bases to trimming and J lost 6 bases, with 11 bases between them. CDR3 region: CASSQWSSSNEQFF. CDR3 bases: TGTGCCAGCAGCCAATGGAGTAGCAGCAATGAGCAGTTCTTC.

The CDR3 DNA follows: TGTGCCAGCAGCTACAGGGTCCCCGGGGAGCTGTTTTTT. Protein sequence: CASSYRVPGELFF. The rearrangement joins TRBV11-3 to TRBJ2-2; D might be TRBD1 (6 bases). The CDR3 extends over 13 amino acids. Germline CDR1 SGHNT, CDR2 YENEEA. V was cut by 4 bases and J by 6 bases, with 9 bases left in between.

V gene TRBV4-3 combines with J gene TRBJ1-5, with D perhaps TRBD1 (6 bases). This CDR3 contains 15 residues. Trimming cost V 0 bases and J 3 bases, with 9 bases left between them. Germline CDR1 and CDR2: LGHNA and YSLEER. The CDR3, as DNA: TGCGCCAGCAGCCAAGAGACAGGTTACAATCAGCCCCAGCATTTT. Residues: CASSQETGYNQPQHF.

The rearrangement joins TRBV3-1 (or the pseudogene TRBV3-2) to TRBJ2-7; 10 bases line up with TRBD1. In germline, CDR1 is LGHDT, CDR2 YNNKEL (reference sequence). V was clipped by 1 base and J by 5 bases; unmatched bases: 5. CDR3 length: 15 residues. The CDR3 nucleotides read TGTGCCAGCAGCCAAGGCCCGGGACAGGGGAACGAGCAGTACTTC. Translating gives CASSQGPGQGNEQYF.

The J gene is TRBJ2-7, the V gene TRBV25-1, with a weak D call TRBD1 (7 bases). Germline-derived CDR1 and CDR2 are MGHDK and SYGVNS. V lost 4 bases and J lost 2, with 18 bases in between. The CDR3 is 16 amino acids. This CDR3 is CASSGGAGTDTYEQYF. CDR3 coding DNA: TGTGCCAGCAGTGGGGGGGCCGGGACAGACACCTACGAGCAGTACTTC.